This T cell receptor beta chain was captured in a study of response to subunit inactivated influenza vaccine listed by TCRdb under 2018. Study-level background: To follow how T cells responded to a trivalent subunit inactivated influenza vaccine, the researchers relied on deep quantitative profiling of the T cell receptor repertoire.

V and J are truncated by 2 bases and 3 bases respectively, leaving an intervening sequence of 2 bases. CDR1 SGHTA and CDR2 FQGNSA are derived from the germline V gene. The CDR3 spans 12 residues, from the cysteine through the phenylalanine. The entry retains the CDR3 DNA only, 36 bases that are in frame from base 1. Libraries were prepared through RT-PCR. Sequenced using an Illumina HiSeq 2500. TCRdb redid the processing of the public reads, applying fastp at Q25 and MiXCR, and retained in-frame beta chains. Every entry covers one CDR3 protein and lists the most common genes and DNA from its rows. Recorded for this sample are 860,000 or so distinct CDR3 sequences; over 20% of them occurred a single time. About 9.4% of the sample is taken by the ten largest. This clonotype was seen more than once but under ten times. Its antigen remains unidentified. No clone much larger than this one lies a single base away; base qualities are absent.

Summary of the overall study and its limitations: According to the authors, only a limited number of new T cells may be recruited by each seasonal influenza vaccination.

Material: PBMCs from blood, obtained 5 days after vaccination. The sequence was obtained from a man aged 45 to 65 who received an inactivated influenza vaccine. Donor details come from another sample of the same person, matched by shared clones. In this chain, TRBV7-2 is recombined with TRBJ2-1, with no D gene named confidently. The DNA is TGTGCCAGCAGCTTATACTACAATGAGCAGTTCTTC. This encodes CASSLYYNEQFF.